One sample yielded the 25 T cell receptor beta chains listed below, sequenced in a study of blood T cell repertoires in COVID-19. Profiled with immunoSEQ multiplex PCR; TCRdb holds only in-frame clones, not every one. Here the sample spans about 250,000 clones, 89% being singletons. The sequenced material came from peripheral blood. These receptors were obtained from a woman between 40 and 50 years old who had recovered from COVID-19.

The chain carries TRBV11-3 and TRBJ2-3, with TRBD1 as a possible D gene (6 bases). Germline lookup yields CDR1 SGHNT and CDR2 YENEEA. This CDR3 region has 14 residues. Trimming cost V 3 bases and J 7 bases, with 14 bases left between them. CDR3 nucleotide sequence: TGTGCCAGCAGCTTGGGGACAAAACCTTATACGCAGTATTTT. This codes for CASSLGTKPYTQYF.

The chain employs TRBV29-1 and TRBJ2-3; D is undetermined. V gave up 5 bases and J gave up 5 bases, with 14 bases separating them. The CDR3 has 13 residues. CDR1 and CDR2 from the germline V gene are SQVTM and ANQGSEA. In DNA form, the CDR3 reads TGCAGCGTTTCAGGAAGGTTTTTAGATACGCAGTATTTT. This encodes CSVSGRFLDTQYF.

This clone appeared once. The rearrangement links TRBV19 to TRBJ2-1; the match to TRBD2 covers 7 bases. Losses at the gene ends were 4 bases for V and 9 bases for J; bases not matched to a gene: 12. This CDR3 spans 15 amino acids. Germline CDR1 LNHDA, CDR2 SQIVND (reference sequence). DNA for the CDR3: TGTGCCAGTAGTAGGACTAGAAATCTGCCCGGTGAGCAGTTCTTC. Its translation: CASSRTRNLPGEQFF.

This chain uses TRBV14 with TRBJ1-2; tentatively, D is TRBD1 (6 bases). Germline lookup yields CDR1 SGHDN and CDR2 FVKESK. Between the trimmed V and J ends, which lost 4 bases and 5 bases, there was a span of 17 bases. The CDR3 is made up of 15 amino acids. The CDR3 sequence is CASSPSNRARYGYTF. In nucleotides, the CDR3 is TGTGCCAGCAGCCCTTCCAACAGGGCCCGTTATGGCTACACCTTC.

The chain carries TRBV29-1 and TRBJ2-3; D is perhaps TRBD2 (6 bases). The germline CDR1 and CDR2 sequences are SQVTM and ANQGSEA. V lost 6 bases and J lost 0, with 16 bases in between. This CDR3 is 15 amino acids long. CDR3 coding DNA: TGCAGCGTGGTCCCGGGAGCCCCTAGCACAGATACGCAGTATTTT. Residues: CSVVPGAPSTDTQYF.

This clone was seen just once. J is TRBJ2-5 and V is TRBV12-5; 10 bases match TRBD1. The CDR3 totals 15 residues. Germline CDR1 reads LGHNT; CDR2 reads FRNRAP. Germline trimming cut 6 bases from V and 1 base from J; bases unmatched to any gene: 5. CDR3 residues: CASGRDRGAQETQYF. CDR3 sequence (DNA): TGTGCTAGTGGGAGGGACAGGGGCGCCCAAGAGACCCAGTACTTC.

The rearrangement uses TRBV28 and TRBJ1-6; TRBD1 matches 9 bases. Germline CDR1 is MDHEN and CDR2 is SYDVKM. This CDR3 is built from 17 residues. V trimming: 8 bases; J trimming: 0 bases; junction bases outside the gene matches: 8. CDR3 in amino acids: CASGSGQGSSYNSPLHF. The CDR3 region has the DNA TGTGCCAGCGGCTCGGGACAGGGAAGCTCCTATAATTCACCCCTCCACTTT.

J is TRBJ2-6 and V is TRBV5-8; D is unresolved. V lost 0 bases and J 0 bases, leaving 16 bases between the germline ends. CDR3 length equals 19 residues. Germline V gene data show CDR1 as SGHTS and CDR2 as YDEGEE. The CDR3 loop reads CASSLVFGSPGSGANVLTF. CDR3 bases: TGTGCCAGCAGCTTGGTGTTTGGCAGTCCAGGCTCTGGGGCCAACGTCCTGACTTTC.

V usage is TRBV7-2 and J usage is TRBJ1-6; tentative D call: TRBD1 (6 bases). Germline V lookup: CDR1 SGHTA, CDR2 FQGNSA. The ends were cut back, 3 bases at V and 2 bases at J, with 8 bases in the middle. This CDR3 is built from 15 residues. The CDR3 protein is CASSLTGPYNSPLHF. The CDR3 nucleotides are TGTGCCAGCAGCTTGACAGGCCCCTATAATTCACCCCTCCACTTT.

This sequence joins TRBV30 and TRBJ2-1; D might be TRBD1 (5 bases). The CDR3 length is 13 residues. The germline V gene has CDR1 GTSNPN and CDR2 SVGIG (reference sequence). V was pared by 2 bases and J by 5 bases, with 10 bases between. The CDR3 region is CAWSRQGNNEQFF. The CDR3 DNA sequence: TGTGCCTGGAGTAGGCAGGGCAACAATGAGCAGTTCTTC.

This rearrangement joins TRBV27 to TRBJ1-4, with D perhaps TRBD1 (6 bases). CDR3 length equals 13 residues. CDR1 is MNHEY, CDR2 SMNVEV, per germline (reference sequence). V was shortened by 2 bases and J by 13 bases, with 14 bases between the two germline ends. The CDR3 region is CASSLARGTGLFF. The CDR3 DNA is TGTGCCAGCAGTTTAGCCAGGGGCACGGGACTGTTTTTT.

The chain has TRBV30 and TRBJ1-2, with D possibly matching TRBD1 (5 bases). This CDR3 contains 15 residues. Looked up from germline, CDR1 is GTSNPN and CDR2 is SVGIG (reference sequence). The V gene lost 3 bases and the J gene lost 0 bases, with 14 bases spanning the gap. The CDR3 coding sequence is TGTGCCTGGAGGCAGGGACTTGCAGCTAACTATGGCTACACCTTC. It specifies CAWRQGLAANYGYTF.

The rearrangement links TRBV4-3 to TRBJ2-1; D not certain. CDR3 length: 16 amino acids. Per germline, CDR1 LGHNA and CDR2 YSLEER. V was clipped by 1 base and J by 1 base, with 11 bases between them. This CDR3 is CASSQGASGSYNEQFF. As DNA, the CDR3 is TGCGCCAGCAGCCAAGGTGCCTCAGGATCCTACAATGAGCAGTTCTTC.

The gene calls are TRBV18 and TRBJ1-2, with D maybe TRBD1 (5 bases). Trimming took 4 bases from V and 6 from J, leaving 15 bases between them. The CDR3 is 14 amino acids. CDR1 and CDR2 from the germline V gene are KGHSH and LQKENI. The CDR3 nucleotides are TGTGCCAGCTCACTTTTACAGGATGGGAATGGCTACACCTTC. The encoded protein is CASSLLQDGNGYTF.

The V gene is TRBV5-6, the J gene TRBJ1-4; 7 positions match TRBD1. The CDR3 totals 14 residues. V lost 4 bases, J lost 3 bases, and 3 bases stayed unmatched. The germline gives CDR1 SGHDT, CDR2 YYEEEE. The CDR3 loop reads CASSKTGSNEKLFF. The CDR3, as DNA: TGTGCCAGCAGCAAGACAGGGTCTAATGAAAAACTGTTTTTT. The full variable domain, rest sourced from reference TRBV5-6 and TRBJ1-4, is DAGVTQSPTHLIKTRGQQVTLRCSPKSGHDTVSWYQQALGQGPQFIFQYYEEEERQRGNFPDRFSGHQFPNYSSELNVNALLLGDSALYLCASSKTGSNEKLFFGSGTQLSVL.

This rearrangement joins TRBV9 to TRBJ2-3; 10 bases agree with TRBD2. Unmatched junction bases numbered 6, after V lost 2 bases and J lost 6 bases. The length of the CDR3 is 15 residues. Germline CDR1 SGDLS, CDR2 YYNGEE. DNA for the CDR3: TGTGCCAGCAGCGTGGGGCTAGCGGGGGTGGATACGCAGTATTTT. Encoded protein: CASSVGLAGVDTQYF.

The genes are TRBV19 and TRBJ2-1, with D maybe TRBD2 (6 bases). Germline loops: CDR1 LNHDA, CDR2 SQIVND (reference sequence). This CDR3 is built from 16 residues. V lost 7 bases to trimming and J lost 0 bases, with 16 bases between them. CDR3 region: CASTAPSESSYNEQFF. DNA for the CDR3: TGTGCCAGTACCGCCCCTAGCGAGAGCTCCTACAATGAGCAGTTCTTC.

The V call is TRBV5-1, the J call TRBJ2-5, with 8 bases lining up with TRBD2. With 1 base clipped from V and 2 bases from J, the junction kept 10 bases outside the gene matches. CDR1 and CDR2 from the germline V gene are SGHRS and YFSETQ. The CDR3 has 17 amino acids. The CDR3 is CASSLSAGALNQETQYF. The CDR3 DNA sequence: TGCGCCAGCAGCTTGTCAGCGGGGGCCCTGAATCAAGAGACCCAGTACTTC.

The J gene is TRBJ2-1, the V gene TRBV11-3; 11 bases are shared with TRBD2. The CDR3 is 16 amino acids. Germline loops: CDR1 SGHNT, CDR2 YENEEA. After removal of 5 bases from V and 8 bases from J, the junction contained 11 bases not matched to a gene. The CDR3: CASSPGGSGREDEQFF. CDR3 nucleotide sequence: TGTGCCAGCAGCCCAGGGGGTAGCGGGAGGGAAGATGAGCAGTTCTTC.

The J gene is TRBJ1-4, the V gene TRBV4-1; 7 bases are a match to TRBD1. CDR1 is MGHRA, CDR2 YSYEKL, per germline. This CDR3 is 15 amino acids long. J was trimmed by 4 bases and V by 2 bases; bases with no gene match: 4. CDR3: CASSQTGTVNEKLFF. The DNA for the CDR3 is TGCGCCAGCAGCCAAACCGGGACAGTTAATGAAAAACTGTTTTTT.

This clone has only a few counts. The V call is TRBV7-9, the J call TRBJ2-2, with D maybe TRBD1 (7 bases). The CDR3 contains 18 residues. V shed 6 bases and J shed 4 bases, with 24 bases lying between them. Per germline, CDR1 SEHNR and CDR2 FQNEAQ (reference sequence). The CDR3 sequence: CASREDRRARTGTGELFF. The CDR3 DNA sequence: TGTGCCAGCAGGGAGGACAGGAGGGCTAGGACGGGCACCGGGGAGCTGTTTTTT.

The gene calls are TRBV19 and TRBJ2-3, with D perhaps TRBD2 (5 bases). Trimming took 3 bases from V and 2 from J, leaving 9 bases between them. This CDR3 has 14 amino acids. Germline V gene lookup returns CDR1 LNHDA and CDR2 SQIVND (reference sequence). The CDR3 is CASSIGGSTDTQYF. The CDR3 DNA sequence: TGTGCCAGTAGTATCGGCGGGTCCACAGATACGCAGTATTTT.

This sequence joins TRBV12-5 and TRBJ1-1; D is uncertain. Trimming cost V 0 bases and J 1 base, with 12 bases left between them. From germline, CDR1 is LGHNT and CDR2 FRNRAP. The CDR3 extends over 16 amino acids. CDR3 DNA sequence: TGTGCTAGTGGTTTGGTAATTTCGCGAGAGAACACTGAAGCTTTCTTT. Its protein product is CASGLVISRENTEAFF.

The V and J genes are TRBV30 and TRBJ2-6; TRBD2 aligns across 7 bases. The germline CDR1 and CDR2 sequences are GTSNPN and SVGIG (reference sequence). The CDR3 contains 18 residues. V was pared by 8 bases and J by 1 base, with 17 bases of the junction left unmatched. CDR3 residues: CARGSELALHSGANVLTF. CDR3 coding DNA: TGTGCCAGGGGAAGCGAACTAGCGCTCCATTCTGGGGCCAACGTCCTGACTTTC.

The table lists this clone with a few counts. The rearrangement links TRBV5-4 to TRBJ2-7, with 11 positions matching TRBD2. Germline assignment: CDR1 SGHNT and CDR2 YYREEE (reference sequence). The V gene end was trimmed by 4 bases and the J gene end by 7 bases; junction bases not matched to a gene: 10. The CDR3 is 15 amino acids. CDR3 DNA: TGTGCCAGCAGCCCAGGACTAGCGGGCCCTCATGAGCAGTACGTC. It encodes CASSPGLAGPHEQYV.